What follows are 8 T cell receptor beta chains derived from one specimen sequenced in a study of CD8+CD57+ T cells in acquired aplastic anemia. CDR3 and TCR beta VDJ profiling relied on genomic DNA as the template. One entry per CDR3 protein results from TCRdb running MiXCR on the reads. The sample includes about 98,000 distinct CDR3 sequences, 55% to 80% of them seen just once. For sequencing, patients were chosen who had shown expansion of CD8+CD57+ cells by flow cytometry. The sample taken for sequencing was sorted CD4+, CD8+, or CD8+CD57+ T cells (not recorded which) from PBMCs. The source of these receptors is a human donor with aplastic anemia.

In its sample, this clonotype was seen a few times. The V gene is TRBV2, the J gene TRBJ1-6; no firm D call. The ends were cut back, 3 bases at V and 8 bases at J, with 5 bases in the middle. CDR1 is SNHLY, CDR2 FYNNEI, per germline. The CDR3 is made up of 12 amino acids. The CDR3 here is CASSDYDSPLHF. In DNA, the CDR3 is TGTGCCAGCAGTGATTACGATTCACCCCTCCACTTT.

The genes are TRBV19 and TRBJ2-7; 8 nucleotides agree with TRBD2. Germline V gives CDR1 LNHDA, CDR2 SQIVND (reference sequence). The CDR3 sequence is 13 residues long. The ends lost 6 bases at V and 4 bases at J; junction bases unmatched: 5. Written as DNA, the CDR3 is TGTGCCAGTAGGGCGGGAGGTTATTACGAGCAGTACTTC. Amino acids: CASRAGGYYEQYF.

J is TRBJ1-1 and V is TRBV7-7, with TRBD1 as a possible D gene (5 bases). The CDR3 is 13 residues long. Germline V gives CDR1 SSHAT, CDR2 FNYEAQ (reference sequence). CDR3 DNA sequence: TGTGCTAGTCGAGGACACCGGAACACTGAAGCTTTCTTT. Protein product: CASRGHRNTEAFF.

This clonotype appeared many times. The V and J genes are TRBV29-1 and TRBJ2-1, with 8 bases matching TRBD2. Germline loops: CDR1 SQVTM, CDR2 ANQGSEA. The CDR3 spans 14 residues. CDR3 sequence (DNA): TGCAGGGCCGGGAGGGGGAGCTCCTACAATGAGCAGTTCTTC. Translation gives CRAGRGSSYNEQFF.

V and J are TRBV20-1 and TRBJ2-7; 7 bases line up with TRBD2. The CDR3 consists of 14 residues. V lost 1 base, J lost 2 bases, and 5 bases stayed unmatched. In germline, CDR1 is DFQATT, CDR2 SNEGSKA (reference sequence). The CDR3 is CSARVPGGAYEQYF. CDR3 coding DNA: TGCAGTGCTAGAGTCCCGGGGGGAGCCTACGAGCAGTACTTC.

This clonotype was seen ten or more times. The rearrangement uses TRBV6-5 and TRBJ1-2, with D possibly TRBD1 on 5 matching bases. Germline CDR1 is MNHEY and CDR2 is SVGAGI. The CDR3 runs 15 residues. V was cut by 0 bases and J by 4 bases, with 12 bases left in between. CDR3 sequence reads: CASSYSLTGVYGYTF. CDR3 coding DNA: TGTGCCAGCAGTTACTCCCTAACAGGAGTCTATGGCTACACCTTC.

In this sample, this clonotype turned up many times. The chain links TRBV7-9 to TRBJ2-1; TRBD2 matches 9 bases. V lost 4 bases and J lost 6; bases outside the gene matches: 7. Germline loops: CDR1 SEHNR, CDR2 FQNEAQ (reference sequence). The CDR3 sequence is 15 residues long. The CDR3 DNA reads TGTGCCAGCAGCTCCGGCGGGGGGGCCTTCAATGAGCAGTTCTTC. Its protein product is CASSSGGGAFNEQFF.

The chain is built from TRBV20-1 and TRBJ2-7; D is possibly TRBD2 (5 bases). Between the trimmed V and J ends, which lost 1 base and 4 bases, there was a span of 8 bases. The germline V gene encodes CDR1 DFQATT and CDR2 SNEGSKA (reference sequence). This CDR3 is built from 12 residues. The CDR3 sequence: CSARGRGYEQYF. CDR3 coding DNA: TGCAGTGCTAGAGGTCGAGGGTACGAGCAGTACTTC.